This TCR beta chain was sequenced for a study of T cells after yellow fever vaccination. Study-wide results and caveats: There was a possibility that FACS-sorted repertoires contained abundant clonotypes contaminating from the bulk population.

This clonotype showed up just a few times. Its antigen is still unknown. This CDR3 region has 15 residues. Germline-derived CDR1 and CDR2 are SGHRS and YFSETQ. The V and J ends lost 7 bases and 2 bases respectively, with 17 bases between them. Researchers made TCR cDNA using 5'RACE template switching, and this step added a universal primer site and UMIs. MiXCR was run by TCRdb on the 5' RACE reads, yielding one entry per CDR3 protein. Of around 350,000 distinct CDR3 sequences listed, 6.2% are singletons. This rearrangement joins TRBV5-1 to TRBJ2-3; possibly TRBD2 for D (6 bases). The source of this sequence is a man between 25 and 39 years old who received the YFV17D yellow fever vaccine. The sequencing here drew on PBMCs, taken 5 days after the yellow fever booster vaccination. DNA of the CDR3: TGCGCCAGCGCCCCGGGACTCACCTCCACAGATACGCAGTATTTT. Its translation is CASAPGLTSTDTQYF.